This T cell receptor (beta chain) was profiled in a study of CD8+CD57+ T cells in acquired aplastic anemia (dated by TCRdb to the late 2010s). Describing the broader study: DNA extracted from sorted CD4+ and CD8+ cells had a mean of about 3.2 ug, with a range of roughly 0.19 to 27.4 ug. CD8+CD57+ expansion was defined as a frequency above the mean frequency observed in healthy subjects.

Profiling of TCR beta VDJ combinations and CDR3 sequences used genomic DNA as the template. An Illumina HiSeq 2000 was the platform used for TCR repertoire sequencing. Turning to the authors' computational methods: TRBV/TRBJ rearrangement plots, CDR3 size and DJ length profiles, and Simpson's diversity index were used to evaluate the repertoires. The most abundant DNA sequence in the deep sequencing data was taken as the immunodominant clone. CDR3 amino acid sequences were checked for sharing across subjects and were also compared against the VDJdb database and published repertoires. The raw public data were reprocessed by TCRdb itself: fastp quality trimming at Q25, MiXCR clonotype calling, in-frame beta chains only. Identical CDR3 protein sequences are pooled into one entry, listed with their most common genes and DNA. Here the V and J calls rest on TCRdb's processing, not on the authors' analysis. Present in this sample are tens of thousands of distinct CDR3 sequences, 63% of which were seen just once. Clones ranked in the top ten supply about 60% of the sample.

The research as a whole found: Around 31 CD8+ CDR3 sequences were shared between patients and controls but appeared highly expressed in patients and within their immunodominant clones. CD8+ Simpson's diversity did not differ significantly between patients and healthy controls (P=0.060).

At least ten counts were recorded for this clonotype. The antigen this receptor binds is unknown. Per-base qualities were not stored, and no clone one base away is much larger. From its cysteine to its phenylalanine, the CDR3 spans 13 amino acids. Of the read, only the CDR3 DNA is kept; its 39 bases are in frame from base 1. Trimming at the junction amounts to 6 bases on V and 3 bases on J, and the germline ends lie 12 bases apart. CDR1 and CDR2, looked up from the germline V gene (reference sequence), are MNHEY and SMNVEV. The patients picked for sequencing were ones in whom flow cytometry had shown an expansion of CD8+CD57+ cells. Every patient had severe acquired aplastic anemia, diagnosed using the International Study of Aplastic Anemia and Agranulocytosis and Camitta criteria. No patient had received any therapy when blood was sampled. The study deep-sequenced TCR repertoires of sorted CD4+ and CD8+ blood T cells from severe aplastic anemia patients and healthy subjects. Patients were enrolled in the USA under clinicaltrials.gov protocols 00001620, 01623167, 00001397, 00071045, 00081523 and 00961064. Ficoll-Paque density gradient centrifugation was used to isolate peripheral blood mononuclear cells. Before DNA extraction, CD4+ and CD8+ T cells were sorted with FACS or magnetic beads.

The receptor chain draws on TRBV27 and TRBJ2-7; TRBD1 is possibly the D segment (5 matching bases). The source is a human donor with aplastic anemia. The material sequenced was sorted CD4+, CD8+, or CD8+CD57+ T cells (not recorded which) from PBMCs. For the CDR3, the sequence is CASRWGPYYEQYF. The DNA is TGTGCCAGCAGGTGGGGCCCTTACTACGAGCAGTACTTC.